The T cell receptor (beta chain) described here comes from a study of CD4+ T cells in melanoma. About this clone itself: Its antigen is not identified.

This table comes from immunoSEQ multiplex PCR, and its TCRdb copy is limited to in-frame clones, with some not included. The sample lists around 7,100 clones; 52% were seen once. CDR3 length: 15 residues. With 0 bases removed from V and 1 base from J, the gap between germline ends came to 7 bases. Germline assignment: CDR1 SGDLS and CDR2 YYNGEE. Study-level points and caveats: CD8+ T cell, macrophage and B cell function reportedly correlated with neoantigen-specific CD4+ T cells. Diverse differentiation states were reported for melanoma neoantigen-specific CD4+ T cells.

This clonotype originated in a human donor with melanoma. Source material: cells from a culture (not recorded whether cultured in vitro). The chain joins TRBV9 to TRBJ2-2; D gene ambiguous. CDR3 coding DNA: TGTGCCAGCAGCGTAGGACGTCAGAACACCGGGGAGCTGTTTTTT. It encodes CASSVGRQNTGELFF.